Presented here are 14 T cell receptor beta chains from one specimen sequenced in a study of blood T cell repertoires in COVID-19. The repertoire was sequenced with immunoSEQ multiplex PCR; TCRdb's copy has only in-frame clones and lacks some. This sample has 150,000 to 200,000 clones, with approximately 75% found just once. Sequencing was performed on peripheral blood. The source of these receptors is a human donor in a cohort sampled during active COVID-19.

The chain recombines TRBV6-5 with TRBJ1-5; the match to TRBD1 covers 9 bases. The junction had 4 bases not matched to a gene; V was cut back by 6 bases and J by 1 base. CDR3 length equals 15 residues. Germline lookup yields CDR1 MNHEY and CDR2 SVGAGI. The CDR3 region is CASRTGQGSNQPQHF. CDR3 bases: TGTGCCAGCAGAACCGGACAGGGGAGCAATCAGCCCCAGCATTTT.

The chain employs TRBV3-1 (or the pseudogene TRBV3-2) and TRBJ2-7; D is undetermined. Deletions cut 0 bases from V and 0 bases from J, with 9 bases between. The germline gives CDR1 LGHDT, CDR2 YNNKEL (reference sequence). The CDR3 contains 15 residues. CDR3 DNA sequence: TGTGCCAGCAGCCAAGATCCCGTGAGCTCCTACGAGCAGTACTTC. It yields the protein CASSQDPVSSYEQYF.

V usage is TRBV5-1 and J usage is TRBJ2-2, with 10 bases aligning to TRBD2. The V and J ends lost 4 bases and 7 bases, in that order; junction bases with no gene match: 7. The V gene's germline CDR1 is SGHRS and CDR2 YFSETQ. This CDR3 comprises 15 residues. The CDR3 is CASSPGLAGGGELFF. CDR3 nucleotides: TGCGCCAGCAGCCCAGGGTTAGCGGGAGGCGGGGAGCTGTTTTTT.

This clone was counted once. J is TRBJ2-7 and V is TRBV11-2; 13 nucleotides align to TRBD2. Germline loops: CDR1 SGHAT, CDR2 FQNNGV. V shed 7 bases and J 4 bases; nucleotides not matched to a gene: 10. The CDR3 extends over 16 amino acids. The CDR3 bases are TGTGCCAGCACCCTAGGAGGGACTAGCGGGAAATACGAGCAGTACTTC. Translation gives CASTLGGTSGKYEQYF.

The gene calls are TRBV5-1 and TRBJ2-5; TRBD2 agrees at 11 bases. Trimming removed 4 bases from V and 2 bases from J; junction bases left unmatched: 7. Germline CDR1 is SGHRS and CDR2 is YFSETQ. This CDR3 is 16 amino acids long. The CDR3 spells CASSTGTSGPQETQYF. CDR3 sequence (DNA): TGCGCCAGCAGCACCGGGACTAGCGGACCACAAGAGACCCAGTACTTC.

The chain has TRBV2 and TRBJ1-2; perhaps TRBD1 as D (6 bases). V was clipped by 9 bases and J by 8 bases, with 16 bases between them. Germline CDR1 reads SNHLY; CDR2 reads FYNNEI. The CDR3 sequence is 12 residues long. CDR3 DNA sequence: TGTGCCAGATCCTTACGGACAGAGGGCTACACCTTC. Encoded protein: CARSLRTEGYTF.

V and J are TRBV12-3 or TRBV12-4 and TRBJ1-2, with D possibly matching TRBD1 (5 bases). The CDR3 consists of 13 residues. Trimming left V 1 base short and J 4 bases short, with 7 bases between. This CDR3 is CASSLEGIYGYTF. CDR3 nucleotides: TGTGCCAGCAGTTTAGAGGGGATCTATGGCTACACCTTC.

V is TRBV7-3 and J is TRBJ1-2, with 9 bases that match TRBD1. After removal of 5 bases from V and 8 bases from J, the junction contained 6 bases not matched to a gene. The germline gives CDR1 SGHTA, CDR2 FQGTGA. The CDR3 is 13 amino acids. The CDR3 DNA follows: TGTGCCAGCAGCCCACAGGGGGCTGGGGGCTACACCTTC. This translates into CASSPQGAGGYTF.

The rearrangement uses TRBV6-6 and TRBJ1-5, with a weak D call TRBD1 (6 bases). This CDR3 is 13 amino acids long. The germline V gene encodes CDR1 MNHNY and CDR2 SVGAGI (reference sequence). V dropped 6 bases and J dropped 7 bases, with 13 bases sitting between them. This chain's CDR3 is CASRQGQSQPQHF. In DNA form, the CDR3 reads TGTGCCAGCAGGCAGGGACAAAGCCAGCCCCAGCATTTT.

The chain employs TRBV11-2 and TRBJ1-6; D remains unclear. Trimming pared 6 bases from V and 4 bases from J, leaving 10 bases between. The CDR3 extends over 14 amino acids. Germline V gene data show CDR1 as SGHAT and CDR2 as FQNNGV. The CDR3 region is CASSTRAYNSPLHF. The CDR3 DNA sequence: TGTGCCAGCAGTACCCGAGCTTATAATTCACCCCTCCACTTT.

V and J are TRBV7-8 and TRBJ2-5; TRBD2 matches at 7 bases. The CDR3 covers 16 residues. Germline CDR1 SGHVS, CDR2 FQNEAQ. V shed 5 bases and J 4 bases; nucleotides not matched to a gene: 13. CDR3 sequence reads: CASSPGRMGVVETQYF. In nucleotides, the CDR3 is TGTGCCAGCAGCCCCGGGAGGATGGGGGTTGTAGAGACCCAGTACTTC.

The J gene is TRBJ1-2, the V gene TRBV30; 7 nucleotides align to TRBD1. Germline values: CDR1 GTSNPN, CDR2 SVGIG (reference sequence). The CDR3 is made up of 13 amino acids. V shed 1 base, J shed 2 bases, and the junction held 1 base outside the gene matches. CDR3 nucleotides: TGTGCCTGGAGTGAGACAGGGAACTATGGCTACACCTTC. It translates to CAWSETGNYGYTF.

In its sample, this clone was seen once. The V and J genes are TRBV7-9 and TRBJ2-3, with D perhaps matching TRBD1 (5 bases). Germline V gene sequence: CDR1 SEHNR, CDR2 FQNEAQ (reference sequence). Trimming left V 5 bases short and J 6 bases short, with 15 bases between. The CDR3 is 14 amino acids. CDR3: CASSGALSLDTQYF. Written as DNA, the CDR3 is TGTGCCAGCAGCGGGGCACTCTCTTTGGATACGCAGTATTTT.

This chain links TRBV5-4 with TRBJ2-5; no reliable D call. The length of the CDR3 is 14 residues. The germline CDR1 and CDR2 sequences are SGHNT and YYREEE (reference sequence). V lost 0 bases and J lost 4, with 10 bases in between. For the CDR3, the DNA is TGTGCCAGCAGCTTGGCGGCGGTAGGAGAGACCCAGTACTTC. Translation gives CASSLAAVGETQYF.